Reported below is one T cell receptor (beta chain). The trim removed 3 bases at V and 2 bases at J, leaving 3 bases unmatched. The CDR3 totals 14 residues. The germline CDR1 and CDR2 sequences are SGHRS and YFSETQ. These data are taken from a study of blood T cell repertoires in COVID-19. The wider study: The United States, Italy and Spain were the sources of the acute and convalescent COVID-19 samples. PBMCs, B-cell-depleted T cells, or T cells provided the cDNA or gDNA that made up the material.

Original processing methods: Nucleated cell number was recorded as an estimate derived from reference gene primer amplification. Assay used: immunoSEQ multiplex PCR; TCRdb lists only in-frame clones, some missing. For V, J and clone size, that table is used; D and trimming come from the DNA. The sample consists of 25,000 to 30,000 clones, around nine tenths of them appearing once. The V call is TRBV5-1, the J call TRBJ2-3, with TRBD1 matching 7 bases. The specimen was peripheral blood. The receptor was derived from a human donor in a cohort sampled during active COVID-19. The donor label of this sample is uncertain. The CDR3 bases are TGCGCCAGCAGCTCCGGGACAGACACAGATACGCAGTATTTT. Translated: CASSSGTDTDTQYF.